These 13 T cell receptor beta chains were sequenced from one sample in a study of cytomegalovirus exposure and HLA in healthy donors. Primers for the PCR totalled 60 Vbeta and 13 Jbeta. The protocol was immunoSEQ multiplex PCR, while the TCRdb copy is restricted to in-frame clones and leaves out a portion. This sample has 200,000 to 250,000 clones, with about 75% found just once. The material sequenced was PBMCs. The receptor set was obtained from a woman under 40 in good health and CMV-seronegative.

The chain couples TRBV5-1 to TRBJ1-3; 7 bases agree with TRBD1. V shed 4 bases and J 4 bases; nucleotides not matched to a gene: 5. CDR3 length: 14 amino acids. Germline CDR1 reads SGHRS; CDR2 reads YFSETQ. The CDR3 DNA reads as TGCGCCAGCAGCGGGGGACAGCCCGGAAACACCATATATTTT. Translation: CASSGGQPGNTIYF.

The CDR3 DNA reads as TGTGCCAGCAGCTCCCCCGGACAGGGGGAAGGCTACACCTTC. It is translated as CASSSPGQGEGYTF. The rearrangement links TRBV5-4 to TRBJ1-2; TRBD1 aligns across 10 bases. Trimming cost V 3 bases and J 8 bases; bases outside gene matches: 7. CDR1 is SGHNT and CDR2 is YYREEE in the germline V gene (reference sequence). This CDR3 has 14 amino acids.

This clone was observed a handful of times. The V gene is TRBV5-8, the J gene TRBJ2-3, with no clear D. Looked up from germline, CDR1 is SGHTS and CDR2 is YDEGEE. The V end was cut by 4 bases, the J end by 5 bases, with 8 bases between. This CDR3 is built from 12 residues. The CDR3 is CASSEALDTQYF. In nucleotides, the CDR3 is TGTGCCAGCAGCGAGGCCCTAGATACGCAGTATTTT.

This clone was recorded only once. The gene calls are TRBV18 and TRBJ1-2; D possibly corresponds to TRBD1 (5 bases). CDR1 and CDR2 (germline): KGHSH, LQKENI. The CDR3 extends over 15 amino acids. The V and J ends lost 3 bases and 8 bases respectively, with 19 bases between them. The CDR3 here is CASSPQGVEYQGYTF. The CDR3 DNA reads as TGTGCCAGCTCACCCCAGGGTGTGGAGTATCAAGGCTACACCTTC.

The chain recombines TRBV19 with TRBJ2-5; unclear D gene. V dropped 4 bases and J dropped 0 bases, with 12 bases sitting between them. Germline assignment: CDR1 LNHDA and CDR2 SQIVND (reference sequence). The CDR3 contains 15 residues. This CDR3 reads CASSTLISHQETQYF. The CDR3 region has the DNA TGTGCCAGTAGTACGTTAATTAGCCACCAAGAGACCCAGTACTTC.

This clone was counted a single time. The chain is built from TRBV11-2 and TRBJ2-2, with D maybe TRBD1 (7 bases). Germline V gives CDR1 SGHAT, CDR2 FQNNGV. V gave up 2 bases and J gave up 6 bases, with 10 bases separating them. The CDR3 sequence is 14 residues long. The CDR3 region is CASSLQGGPGELFF. Here the CDR3 DNA reads TGTGCCAGCAGCTTACAGGGGGGTCCCGGGGAGCTGTTTTTT.

The genes are TRBV6-5 and TRBJ2-2; a possible D gene is TRBD2 (6 bases). V lost 5 bases, J lost 3 bases, and 13 bases lay in between. Germline-derived CDR1 and CDR2 are MNHEY and SVGAGI. The CDR3 consists of 15 residues. CDR3 sequence reads: CASSNDGTYTGELFF. For the CDR3, the DNA is TGTGCCAGCAGTAACGACGGGACTTACACCGGGGAGCTGTTTTTT.

V and J are TRBV9 and TRBJ2-5; TRBD2 matches at 8 bases. Germline values: CDR1 SGDLS, CDR2 YYNGEE. This CDR3 region has 13 residues. Trimming cost V 5 bases and J 9 bases; bases outside gene matches: 9. The CDR3 sequence is CASSIAGRRAQYF. The CDR3 DNA follows: TGTGCCAGCAGTATAGCGGGGAGAAGGGCCCAGTACTTC.

This chain joins TRBV9 and TRBJ2-7, with a weak D call TRBD1 (7 bases). The CDR3 runs 15 residues. Germline CDR1 and CDR2: SGDLS and YYNGEE. The germline V and J ends were trimmed by 3 bases and 3 bases, with 16 bases remaining between them. This CDR3 is CASSGGTALGYEQYF. The CDR3 DNA reads as TGTGCCAGCAGCGGCGGGACAGCCCTGGGCTACGAGCAGTACTTC.

The gene calls are TRBV20-1 and TRBJ1-1, with D unresolved. The CDR3 is made up of 11 amino acids. Trimming pared 3 bases from V and 5 bases from J, leaving 7 bases between. Per the germline V gene, CDR1 is DFQATT and CDR2 is SNEGSKA (reference sequence). CDR3 coding DNA: TGCAGTGCTAGCTCCGGGACTGAAGCTTTCTTT. This gives the protein CSASSGTEAFF.

The J gene is TRBJ2-1, the V gene TRBV19; 10 bases are a match to TRBD1. The CDR3 length is 16 residues. V lost 9 bases and J lost 8; bases outside the gene matches: 16. Germline loops: CDR1 LNHDA, CDR2 SQIVND (reference sequence). This CDR3 reads CASTTRTPGQGYEQFF. DNA for the CDR3: TGTGCCAGCACAACCCGAACTCCGGGACAGGGGTATGAGCAGTTCTTC. Full variable domain (rest looked up from reference TRBV19 and TRBJ2-1): DGGITQSPKYLFRKEGQNVTLSCEQNLNHDAMYWYRQDPGQGLRLIYYSQIVNDFQKGDIAEGYSVSREKKESFPLTVTSAQKNPTAFYLCASTTRTPGQGYEQFFGPGTRLTVL.

The chain employs TRBV10-1 and TRBJ2-2; tentative D call: TRBD2 (5 bases). This CDR3 has 13 residues. The ends were cut back, 4 bases at V and 7 bases at J, with 10 bases in the middle. Germline V gene sequence: CDR1 WNHNN, CDR2 SYGVQD (reference sequence). Written as DNA, the CDR3 is TGCGCCAGCAGTGGGAGGATGGACGGGGAGCTGTTTTTT. Protein: CASSGRMDGELFF.

The chain links TRBV2 to TRBJ2-7; weak D call: TRBD1 (5 bases). The germline gives CDR1 SNHLY, CDR2 FYNNEI. The CDR3 length is 13 residues. V lost 6 bases and J lost 3, with 12 bases in between. The CDR3 reads CASRDWGRYEQYF. The CDR3, as DNA: TGTGCCAGCAGGGATTGGGGCCGCTACGAGCAGTACTTC. Combining the CDR3 with reference TRBV2 and TRBJ2-7 gives the whole variable domain EPEVTQTPSHQVTQMGQEVILRCVPISNHLYFYWYRQILGQKVEFLVSFYNNEISEKSEIFDDQFSVERPDGSNFTLKIRSTKLEDSAMYFCASRDWGRYEQYFGPGTRLTVT.